This TCR beta chain was found in a study of cytomegalovirus exposure and HLA in healthy donors. PCR amplification relied on 60 Vbeta primers (plus 13 Jbeta primers). Using immunoSEQ multiplex PCR, the repertoire was profiled, and TCRdb retains in-frame clones only, with some absent. The table includes about 130,000 clones, roughly 80% detected once. A remark on this clone: Antigen specificity is unknown.

Overall study results and limits: Most TCRs appeared rarely, but some public TCRs recurred in many donors. TRBV6-2, TRBV6-3 and some other V segments were unresolvable in 87-base-pair reads.

Germline assignment: CDR1 ENHRY and CDR2 SYGVKD. The CDR3 sequence is 16 residues long. J was trimmed by 5 bases and V by 4 bases; bases with no gene match: 11. The sequence was obtained from a woman in her thirties or forties in good health and CMV-seronegative. The sample taken for sequencing was PBMCs. The genes are TRBV10-3 and TRBJ2-7; 10 bases line up with TRBD2. CDR3 bases: TGTGCCATCAGTGGGGCGATGGAGCGGGGGGGCGACGAGCAGTACTTC. Protein: CAISGAMERGGDEQYF.